This T cell receptor (beta chain) is drawn from a study of cytomegalovirus exposure and HLA in healthy donors. The primer mix had 60 Vbeta and 13 Jbeta primers. Sequencing was performed with immunoSEQ multiplex PCR; in TCRdb, only in-frame clones are kept and a portion is missing. The repertoire holds around 140,000 clones, with almost 85% as singletons. Germline V gene data show CDR1 as SGDLS and CDR2 as YYNGEE. The V gene lost 3 bases and the J gene lost 2 bases, with 6 bases spanning the gap. This CDR3 contains 13 residues. The V gene is TRBV9, the J gene TRBJ2-1; D gene uncertain. The sequence came from a man between 18 and 35 years old in good health and CMV-seropositive. Sequenced input: PBMCs. This CDR3 reads CASSAQTYNEQFF. In DNA form, the CDR3 reads TGTGCCAGCAGCGCACAGACCTACAATGAGCAGTTCTTC.